One and the same sample provided the 18 T cell receptor beta chains below, sequenced in a study of T cell changes during pregnancy in multiple sclerosis. TCRdb's copy holds only in-frame clones and misses some; the assay was immunoSEQ multiplex PCR. The top ten clones hold 2.6% of a sample with approximately 92,000 clones, approximately 92% of them seen once. Here the sequenced sample was peripheral blood, taken in the first trimester of pregnancy. Receptors originate from a female donor with multiple sclerosis, enrolled in a pregnancy study.

The J gene is TRBJ2-3, the V gene TRBV9; D possibly corresponds to TRBD2 (6 bases). The V end was cut by 0 bases, the J end by 1 base, with 12 bases between. Germline CDR1 reads SGDLS; CDR2 reads YYNGEE. The CDR3 is 16 residues long. CDR3 nucleotides: TGTGCCAGCAGCGTAGGGACGGGAGAGGGCACAGATACGCAGTATTTT. Translation gives CASSVGTGEGTDTQYF.

This clone appeared once. The chain links TRBV28 to TRBJ2-7; 10 nucleotides match TRBD1. Per the germline V gene, CDR1 is MDHEN and CDR2 is SYDVKM. With V trimmed by 5 bases and J by 0 bases, 4 bases remained unmatched. The CDR3 length is 15 residues. The CDR3 DNA reads TGTGCCAGCAGTACCGGGACAGGGGCCTCCTACGAGCAGTACTTC. Amino acids: CASSTGTGASYEQYF.

The chain recombines TRBV28 with TRBJ2-5; D is ambiguous. V lost 3 bases, J lost 7 bases, and 9 bases lay in between. This CDR3 contains 12 residues. Germline loops: CDR1 MDHEN, CDR2 SYDVKM. The CDR3 is CASSLLSGTQYF. Written as DNA, the CDR3 is TGTGCCAGCAGTTTGTTGTCGGGGACCCAGTACTTC.

The chain is built from TRBV9 and TRBJ2-5; 10 positions match TRBD2. The CDR3 spans 14 residues. After removal of 4 bases from V and 5 bases from J, the junction contained 5 bases not matched to a gene. Germline CDR1 reads SGDLS; CDR2 reads YYNGEE. The DNA of the CDR3 is TGTGCCAGCAGCCCACAAGCGGGGGGGGAGACCCAGTACTTC. This encodes CASSPQAGGETQYF. The variable domain in full, completed from reference TRBV9 and TRBJ2-5, reads DSGVTQTPKHLITATGQRVTLRCSPRSGDLSVYWYQQSLDQGLQFLIQYYNGEERAKGNILERFSAQQFPDLHSELNLSSLELGDSALYFCASSPQAGGETQYFGPGTRLLVL.

The chain couples TRBV28 to TRBJ2-1, with no clear D. Germline V gene sequence: CDR1 MDHEN, CDR2 SYDVKM. Trimming removed 1 base from V and 0 bases from J, with 7 bases in between. The CDR3 consists of 15 residues. The CDR3 sequence: CASSLLRSSYNEQFF. Written as DNA, the CDR3 is TGTGCCAGCAGTTTATTGCGGAGCTCCTACAATGAGCAGTTCTTC.

This clone was seen just once. The V and J genes are TRBV28 and TRBJ2-7; maybe TRBD2 (6 bases). This CDR3 has 15 residues. With 4 bases removed from V and 2 bases from J, the gap between germline ends came to 15 bases. Germline CDR1 is MDHEN and CDR2 is SYDVKM. The CDR3 region is CASSWRGVRTYEQYF. The CDR3 DNA sequence: TGTGCCAGCAGTTGGAGGGGAGTTCGGACCTACGAGCAGTACTTC.

The CDR3 loop reads CASSVERTGVLFKNTIYF. The CDR3, as DNA: TGTGCCAGCAGCGTCGAGCGAACAGGGGTGTTGTTTAAGAACACCATATATTTT. The chain couples TRBV14 to TRBJ1-3; TRBD1 agrees at 7 bases. V shed 5 bases and J 7 bases; nucleotides not matched to a gene: 20. There are 18 residues in the CDR3. Germline V gene sequence: CDR1 SGHDN, CDR2 FVKESK.

V and J are TRBV18 and TRBJ2-7, with D maybe TRBD1 (6 bases). The V end was cut by 5 bases, the J end by 3 bases, with 11 bases between. CDR1 and CDR2 from the germline V gene are KGHSH and LQKENI. The CDR3 extends over 13 amino acids. In nucleotides, the CDR3 is TGTGCCAGCTCAAGGGACAACAGCTACGAGCAGTACTTC. It codes for CASSRDNSYEQYF. Full variable domain (remainder filled in from reference TRBV18 and TRBJ2-7): NAGVMQNPRHLVRRRGQEARLRCSPMKGHSHVYWYRQLPEEGLKFMVYLQKENIIDESGMPKERFSAEFPKEGPSILRIQQVVRGDSAAYFCASSRDNSYEQYFGPGTRLTVT.

This clone occurred a few times. The DNA of the CDR3 is TGTGCCAGCAGCCCGGGACAGGGGGGTTTTGAAGCTTTCTTT. Encoded protein: CASSPGQGGFEAFF. V usage is TRBV9 and J usage is TRBJ1-1, with 11 positions matching TRBD1. The germline V gene has CDR1 SGDLS and CDR2 YYNGEE. The CDR3 is made up of 14 amino acids. V trimming: 4 bases; J trimming: 7 bases; junction bases outside the gene matches: 6.

This chain joins TRBV6-5 and TRBJ2-7; 10 nucleotides match TRBD1. CDR1 and CDR2 (germline): MNHEY, SVGAGI. J gave up 6 bases and V 0 bases, and 5 bases lay outside the gene matches. The CDR3 spans 15 residues. The chain's CDR3 is CASSYSLGQGGEQYF. The DNA of the CDR3 is TGTGCCAGCAGTTACTCTCTTGGACAGGGGGGCGAGCAGTACTTC.

This clone occurred once. The J gene is TRBJ2-1, the V gene TRBV27; 9 bases are shared with TRBD1. The V gene end was trimmed by 4 bases and the J gene end by 2 bases; junction bases not matched to a gene: 3. The CDR3 covers 15 residues. Germline loops: CDR1 MNHEY, CDR2 SMNVEV (reference sequence). The CDR3 nucleotides read TGTGCCAGCAGTTGGACAGGGGACACCTACAATGAGCAGTTCTTC. Encoded protein: CASSWTGDTYNEQFF.

V is TRBV30 and J is TRBJ2-3; 7 positions agree with TRBD2. CDR1 is GTSNPN and CDR2 is SVGIG in the germline V gene (reference sequence). V lost 4 bases and J lost 9; bases outside the gene matches: 13. The CDR3 spans 14 residues. CDR3 loop: CAWISAREIGTQYF. For the CDR3, the DNA is TGTGCCTGGATTAGCGCGCGGGAGATTGGCACGCAGTATTTT.

A few counts support this clone. J is TRBJ1-5 and V is TRBV7-8; the D gene is possibly TRBD1 (6 bases). CDR1 and CDR2 (germline): SGHVS, FQNEAQ. V lost 1 base and J lost 1, with 11 bases in between. The CDR3 covers 16 residues. CDR3 region: CASSLEGQSSNQPQHF. The CDR3 DNA is TGTGCCAGCAGCTTAGAAGGACAGAGCAGCAATCAGCCCCAGCATTTT.

The chain carries TRBV29-1 and TRBJ2-1; 15 bases map to TRBD2. The V gene's germline CDR1 is SQVTM and CDR2 ANQGSEA. This CDR3 contains 15 residues. The J segment lost 8 bases and the V segment lost 2 bases, leaving 4 bases of the junction unmatched. Here the CDR3 DNA reads TGCAGCGTTGAATGGACTAGCGGGAGGGTCCATGAGCAGTTCTTC. Translating it yields CSVEWTSGRVHEQFF.

V gene TRBV7-3 combines with J gene TRBJ2-1; 9 bases are shared with TRBD2. V shed 3 bases and J 5 bases; nucleotides not matched to a gene: 8. This CDR3 region has 16 residues. Germline CDR1 reads SGHTA; CDR2 reads FQGTGA. The DNA of the CDR3 is TGTGCCAGCAGCTTCACTCCGGGACTAGCAAACAATGAGCAGTTCTTC. Its translation: CASSFTPGLANNEQFF. The variable domain in full, with the rest retrieved from reference TRBV7-3 and TRBJ2-1, is GAGVSQTPSNKVTEKGKYVELRCDPISGHTALYWYRQSLGQGPEFLIYFQGTGAADDSGLPNDRFFAVRPEGSVSTLKIQRTERGDSAVYLCASSFTPGLANNEQFFGPGTRLTVL.

The chain carries TRBV7-8 and TRBJ2-1; 8 bases agree with TRBD2. The CDR3 contains 15 residues. After removal of 5 bases from V and 4 bases from J, the junction contained 7 bases not matched to a gene. The germline CDR1 and CDR2 sequences are SGHVS and FQNEAQ. The CDR3 nucleotides read TGTGCCAGCAGCCCCGGACTAGCCCGATACAATGAGCAGTTCTTC. Its protein is CASSPGLARYNEQFF.

The V gene is TRBV5-6, the J gene TRBJ2-3; D not resolved. Germline lookup yields CDR1 SGHDT and CDR2 YYEEEE. V lost 4 bases and J 0 bases, leaving 9 bases between the germline ends. CDR3 length: 14 amino acids. The CDR3, as DNA: TGTGCCAGCAGCCTGCGAATGAGCACAGATACGCAGTATTTT. Its protein is CASSLRMSTDTQYF. The whole variable domain, remainder taken from reference TRBV5-6 and TRBJ2-3, is DAGVTQSPTHLIKTRGQQVTLRCSPKSGHDTVSWYQQALGQGPQFIFQYYEEEERQRGNFPDRFSGHQFPNYSSELNVNALLLGDSALYLCASSLRMSTDTQYFGPGTRLTVL.

The rearrangement joins TRBV10-3 to TRBJ2-3, with 9 positions matching TRBD1. The trim removed 5 bases at V and 5 bases at J, leaving 8 bases unmatched. The CDR3 contains 15 residues. Per the germline V gene, CDR1 is ENHRY and CDR2 is SYGVKD. CDR3 nucleotides: TGTGCCATCAGTCGGGGACAGGGTAAGGGAGATACGCAGTATTTT. Its protein is CAISRGQGKGDTQYF.